The present TCR beta chain was sequenced within a study of neurological immune-mediated disorders. This clonotype was seen many times. Germline V gene sequence: CDR1 MNHEY, CDR2 SMNVEV (reference sequence). The CDR3 is 14 amino acids. Trimming left V 7 bases short and J 3 bases short, with 15 bases between. The cDNA came from 5'RACE, which used 10-nucleotide random UMIs. TCRdb re-analysed the 5' RACE reads in MiXCR, keeping a single row per CDR3 protein. In the table there are 100,000 to 150,000 distinct CDR3 sequences, about 3.4% of which are singletons. Specimen: PBMCs. This chain connects TRBV27 to TRBJ1-1, with D possibly being TRBD1 (5 bases). This clonotype was sampled from a woman aged 25 to 39 with multiple sclerosis. CDR3 coding DNA: TGTGCCAGCACCTTAAGGCGGGGGTACACTGAAGCTTTCTTT. Residues: CASTLRRGYTEAFF.